Shown below are 9 T cell receptor beta chains from a single sample sequenced in a study of regulatory T cells in long-lasting Graves disease. As to time point: newly diagnosed GD, antithyroid drugs for less than 3 months. The TCR library was made from RNA that had been extracted from PBMCs in TRIzol. Both iRepertoire HTBI primers and Arm-PCR of CDR3 regions were used to build the TCR beta libraries. TCRdb called the multiplex PCR reads again in MiXCR, with one record for every CDR3 protein. The top ten clones hold about 15% of a sample with under 300,000 distinct CDR3 sequences, more than 15% of them seen once. Another study also made use of these data, one on T cells in Graves' hyperthyroidism and ophthalmopathy.

The source material was peripheral blood mononuclear cells (PBMCs), sampled at new diagnosis, from a patient treated with antithyroid drugs. The source is a woman between 25 and 40 years old with Graves disease.

This clonotype was detected many times. This chain joins TRBV6-1 and TRBJ1-5; 8 nucleotides line up with TRBD1. The CDR3 extends over 16 amino acids. CDR1 and CDR2 from the germline V gene are MNHNS and SASEGT. V gave up 6 bases and J gave up 2 bases; unmatched junction bases: 9. The CDR3 reads CASSSVWGQGNQPQHF. CDR3 in DNA: TGTGCCAGCAGCTCTGTGTGGGGACAGGGCAATCAGCCCCAGCATTTT.

This clonotype has ten or more counts. CDR3 sequence (DNA): TGTGCCAGCCTGGACAGGGGGCGTAGGAATGAGCAGTTCTTC. As protein: CASLDRGRRNEQFF. The V gene is TRBV6-1, the J gene TRBJ2-1; the match to TRBD1 covers 11 bases. The CDR3 runs 14 residues. Germline CDR1 and CDR2: MNHNS and SASEGT. V dropped 8 bases and J dropped 7; count of bases not matched to a gene: 7.

This clonotype was counted a few times. V is TRBV20-1 and J is TRBJ2-3; 10 positions agree with TRBD2. Per germline, CDR1 DFQATT and CDR2 SNEGSKA (reference sequence). With V trimmed by 6 bases and J by 3 bases, 15 bases remained unmatched. The CDR3 is 17 residues long. The CDR3 here is CSARNSGTSGDTDTQYF. CDR3 DNA sequence: TGCAGTGCAAGAAACTCGGGAACTAGCGGGGATACAGATACGCAGTATTTT.

This clonotype was detected ten times or more. The CDR3 coding sequence is TGTGCCAGCAGTTTGGACAAGACCTACGAGCAGTACTTC. Encoded protein: CASSLDKTYEQYF. The chain joins TRBV27 to TRBJ2-7, with D perhaps TRBD1 (5 bases). Germline CDR1 MNHEY, CDR2 SMNVEV (reference sequence). With 3 bases removed from V and 2 bases from J, the gap between germline ends came to 8 bases. The CDR3 has 13 amino acids.

This sequence joins TRBV6-5 and TRBJ2-3; possible D gene TRBD1, 6 bases. V was clipped by 2 bases and J by 0 bases, with 12 bases between them. The CDR3 has 16 residues. Germline V lookup: CDR1 MNHEY, CDR2 SVGAGI. The CDR3 bases are TGTGCCAGCAGTTACGGTACAGGGCATAGCACAGATACGCAGTATTTT. It encodes CASSYGTGHSTDTQYF.

At least ten counts were recorded for this clonotype. The chain links TRBV12-3 or TRBV12-4 to TRBJ2-1, with 7 bases lining up with TRBD1. With 5 bases clipped from V and 4 bases from J, the junction kept 5 bases outside the gene matches. This CDR3 comprises 14 residues. The CDR3 sequence: CASSRDRSYNEQFF. The CDR3 bases are TGTGCCAGCAGTAGGGACAGATCTTACAATGAGCAGTTCTTC.

This clonotype has at least ten counts. V usage is TRBV5-1 and J usage is TRBJ1-1; no firm D call. V lost 4 bases and J 1 base, leaving 8 bases between the germline ends. Germline V CDR1 and CDR2: SGHRS, YFSETQ. This CDR3 comprises 13 residues. The CDR3 loop is CASSVSQNTEAFF. The CDR3 bases are TGCGCCAGCAGCGTTAGTCAGAACACTGAAGCTTTCTTT.

This clonotype is a singleton in its sample. The rearrangement links TRBV29-1 to TRBJ2-5; D may be TRBD1 or TRBD2 (6 bases each). V was shortened by 4 bases and J by 3 bases, with 9 bases between the two germline ends. The germline CDR1 and CDR2 sequences are SQVTM and ANQGSEA. The CDR3 loop spans 12 amino acids. As DNA, the CDR3 is TGCAGCGTTGTGAGGGGGGAAGAGACCCAGTACTTC. Translating gives CSVVRGEETQYF.

A remark on this clonotype: A much larger clone differs by one base, so this may be a read error. This chain uses TRBV5-1 with TRBJ1-1; D gene unclear. Per germline, CDR1 SGHRS and CDR2 YFSETQ. There are 17 residues in the CDR3. V lost 0 bases, J lost 0 bases, and 15 bases lay in between. The chain's CDR3 is CASSLGGGRVMNTEAFF. The CDR3 DNA reads TGCGCCAGCAGCTTGGGTGGTGGCAGAGTAATGAACACTGAAGCTTTCTTT.